This T cell receptor (beta chain) originates from a study of T cells in Graves' hyperthyroidism and ophthalmopathy. On the study more broadly: Upon initial diagnosis and before any treatment, peripheral blood was collected.

Study findings and constraints: Most thyroid clonotypes expanded above 0.001 appeared in blood too.

In regard to this clonotype: The antigen remains unidentified. It may be a read error: a sequence one base away is much more abundant.

Regions amplified from RNA transcripts were the TCR beta CDR3 regions. The HTBI primer set served for first-round RT-PCR of the TCR CDR3. In TCRdb, the multiplex PCR reads were re-called with MiXCR into one record per CDR3 protein. The table has approximately 370,000 distinct CDR3 sequences, approximately 15% seen once. The CDR3 consists of 14 residues. Germline V CDR1 and CDR2: SGHRS, YFSETQ. Newly diagnosed hyperthyroidism, duration under 2 months, in patients aged 18 to 65. PBMCs were sourced from more than 9 ml fresh peripheral blood. The chain uses TRBV5-1 and TRBJ2-7; 8 bases match TRBD2. The J call is uncertain, as TRBJ2-1 better fits the DNA end. What was sequenced was blood. The sequence came from a woman in her 30s with Graves' hyperthyroidism. This chain's CDR3 is CASSPQRELYEQFF. The CDR3 region has the DNA TGCGCCAGCAGCCCCCAGCGGGAGCTCTACGAGCAGTTCTTC.